The subject of this entry is one T cell receptor (beta chain). This clonotype was recorded at least ten times. Its recognized antigen is unknown. Per-base quality was not reported, and no clone a single base away is much larger than it. What the time point label conveys for this sample: blood at routine non-recurrence follow-up after resection. Without any cell sorting, TCR sequencing was performed on whole RNA extracted either from tumor and nontumor lung tissue or from cryopreserved PBMC samples. Patients were selected for TCR sequencing only if sufficient RNA was available from at least two tumor regions. The V end loses 5 bases and the J end loses 0 bases, and a stretch of 7 bases separates them. The CDR3 holds 13 amino acids from the cysteine to the phenylalanine. The kept DNA is CDR3 alone, 39 bases in frame from the first base. The germline V gene supplies CDR1 MDHEN and CDR2 SYDVKM. The data were obtained in a study of spatial heterogeneity in lung cancer (dated by TCRdb to the late 2010s). Looking at the study overall: The donors were around 69 patients from the lung TRACERx cohort who had early-stage, untreated non-small cell lung cancer. Follow-up PBMC samples were sequenced whenever available, and the median time to follow-up was approximately two years after resection. More beta-chain than alpha-chain transcripts were consistently detected, likely reflecting higher beta-chain transcript abundance. In the raw uncorrected reads, each unique combination of TCR and UMI appeared more than ten times on average. In non-small cell lung cancer, the study made a quantitative comparison of TCR alpha and beta repertoires among multiple tumor regions, matched nontumor lung and blood. Nonsynonymous mutation counts, determined by whole-exome sequencing of tumor tissue, were related to TCR repertoire features. Both alpha and beta chains were TCR-sequenced in samples taken at surgery, namely 220 tumor regions, under 80 matched nontumor lung samples and some 53 PBMC samples.

Overall study results and their limits: Additional single-cell paired TCR alpha and beta sequencing was considered necessary to confirm, at a functional level, the hypothesis that regional TCRs recognize regional mutations. Comparisons of baseline and follow-up blood repertoires included only 15 or so patients. Ubiquitous expanded tumor TCRs showed up in blood more often at tumor resection than at routine follow-up.

Libraries were constructed by 5' RACE. The sequencer was a NextSeq 500. In the TCR library protocol, a unique molecular identifier was attached to each TCR cDNA molecule so that PCR and sequencing errors could be corrected. Per the original workflow: Decombinator tools were used for TCR identification, UMI-based error correction and CDR3 extraction. TCRs above a frequency of 2 per 1,000, corresponding to the top 1% of the tumor frequency distribution, were defined as expanded. Rényi diversity was computed with the R vegan package after subsampling each repertoire 100 times to 5,000 TCRs. To build CDR3 similarity networks, amino acid triplet string-kernel similarity was used, and CDR3s were connected when their pairwise similarity was above 0.82. TCRdb trimmed public reads at Q25 via fastp, called clones via MiXCR and kept in-frame beta chains. Rows with a matching CDR3 protein are joined into one entry that keeps the most common DNA and genes. It is TCRdb's table, rather than the study itself, that gives the V and J calls and clone size. Present in this sample are 25,000 to 35,000 distinct CDR3 sequences, 5.4% of which were seen just once. Together, the top ten hold roughly 26% of the sample.

Recombination connected TRBV28 to TRBJ1-1; the D gene is not confidently resolved. The clonotype comes from a female donor with early-stage non-small cell lung cancer. The specimen was PBMCs, collected at follow-up. The CDR3 has the sequence CASSGSLNTEAFF. The DNA sequence follows: TGTGCCAGCAGTGGGTCTCTGAACACTGAAGCTTTCTTT.